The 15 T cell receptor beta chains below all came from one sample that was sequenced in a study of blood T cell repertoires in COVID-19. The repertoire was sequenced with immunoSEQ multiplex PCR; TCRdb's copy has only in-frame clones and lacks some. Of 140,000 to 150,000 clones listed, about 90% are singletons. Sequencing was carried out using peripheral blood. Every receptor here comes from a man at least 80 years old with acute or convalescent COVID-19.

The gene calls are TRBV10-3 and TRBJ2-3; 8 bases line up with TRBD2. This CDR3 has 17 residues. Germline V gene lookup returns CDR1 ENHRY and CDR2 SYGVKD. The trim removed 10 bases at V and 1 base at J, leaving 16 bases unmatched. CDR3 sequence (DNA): TGTGCCAGCTCACCGGGACTAGATTTTAGCCGCACAGATACGCAGTATTTT. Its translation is CASSPGLDFSRTDTQYF.

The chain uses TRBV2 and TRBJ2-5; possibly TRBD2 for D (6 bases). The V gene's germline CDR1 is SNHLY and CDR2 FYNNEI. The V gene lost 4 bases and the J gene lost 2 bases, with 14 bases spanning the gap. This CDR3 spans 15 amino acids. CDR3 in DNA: TGTGCCAGCAGTGTGGAGCGGGTGACGCAAGAGACCCAGTACTTC. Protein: CASSVERVTQETQYF.

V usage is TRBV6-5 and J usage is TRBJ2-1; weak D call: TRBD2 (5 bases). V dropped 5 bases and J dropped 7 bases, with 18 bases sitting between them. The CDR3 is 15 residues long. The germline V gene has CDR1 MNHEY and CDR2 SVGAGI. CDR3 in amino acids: CASSNSAGRRNEQFF. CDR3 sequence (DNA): TGTGCCAGCAGTAATAGCGCGGGCCGGAGGAATGAGCAGTTCTTC.

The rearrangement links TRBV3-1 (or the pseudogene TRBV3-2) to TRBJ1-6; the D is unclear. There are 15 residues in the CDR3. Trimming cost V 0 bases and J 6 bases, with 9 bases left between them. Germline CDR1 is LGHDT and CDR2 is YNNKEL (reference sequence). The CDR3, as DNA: TGTGCCAGCAGCCAAGATCCGGGGTCTAATTCACCCCTCCACTTT. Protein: CASSQDPGSNSPLHF.

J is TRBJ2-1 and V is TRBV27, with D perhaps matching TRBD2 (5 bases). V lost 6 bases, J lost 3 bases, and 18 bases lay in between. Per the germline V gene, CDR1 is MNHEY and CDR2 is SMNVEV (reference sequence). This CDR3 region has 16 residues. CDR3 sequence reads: CASSPALTRDYNEQFF. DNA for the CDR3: TGTGCCAGCAGCCCCGCCCTGACACGGGACTACAATGAGCAGTTCTTC.

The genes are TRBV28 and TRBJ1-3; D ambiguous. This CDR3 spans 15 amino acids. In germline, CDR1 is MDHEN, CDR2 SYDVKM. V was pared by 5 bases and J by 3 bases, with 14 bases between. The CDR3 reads CASSPPISGGNTIYF. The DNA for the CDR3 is TGTGCCAGCAGTCCCCCAATCTCGGGTGGAAACACCATATATTTT. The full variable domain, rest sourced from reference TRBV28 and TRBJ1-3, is DVKVTQSSRYLVKRTGEKVFLECVQDMDHENMFWYRQDPGLGLRLIYFSYDVKMKEKGDIPEGYSVSREKKERFSLILESASTNQTSMYLCASSPPISGGNTIYFGEGSWLTVV.

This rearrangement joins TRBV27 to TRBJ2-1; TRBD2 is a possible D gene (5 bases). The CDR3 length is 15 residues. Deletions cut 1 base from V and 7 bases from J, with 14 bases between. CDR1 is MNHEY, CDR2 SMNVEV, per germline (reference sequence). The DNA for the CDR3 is TGTGCCAGCAGTTTATGGGTGAGCGGTTTAAATGAGCAGTTCTTC. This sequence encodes CASSLWVSGLNEQFF.

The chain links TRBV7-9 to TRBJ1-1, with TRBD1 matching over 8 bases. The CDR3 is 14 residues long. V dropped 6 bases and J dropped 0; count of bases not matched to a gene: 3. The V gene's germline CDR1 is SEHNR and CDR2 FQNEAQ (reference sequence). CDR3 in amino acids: CASRPQGVNTEAFF. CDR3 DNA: TGTGCCAGCAGACCACAGGGGGTGAACACTGAAGCTTTCTTT.

The DNA for the CDR3 is TGTGCCAGCAGCTCCCAGGGGTATACGCAGTATTTT. It translates to CASSSQGYTQYF. The chain carries TRBV11-2 and TRBJ2-3; D may be TRBD1 (6 bases). This CDR3 spans 12 amino acids. V gave up 4 bases and J gave up 7 bases, with 9 bases separating them. Looked up from germline, CDR1 is SGHAT and CDR2 is FQNNGV.

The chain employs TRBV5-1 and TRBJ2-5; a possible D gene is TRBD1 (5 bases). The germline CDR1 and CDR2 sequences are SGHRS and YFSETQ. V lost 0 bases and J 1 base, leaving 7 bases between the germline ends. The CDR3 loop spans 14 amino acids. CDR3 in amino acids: CASSLGGLQETQYF. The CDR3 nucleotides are TGCGCCAGCAGCTTGGGGGGCCTCCAAGAGACCCAGTACTTC.

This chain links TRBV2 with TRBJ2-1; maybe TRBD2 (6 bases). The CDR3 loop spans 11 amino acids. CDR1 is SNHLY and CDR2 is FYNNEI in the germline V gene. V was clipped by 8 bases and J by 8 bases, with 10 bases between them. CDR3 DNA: TGTGCCAGCTTGCGCGGGGATGAGCAGTTCTTC. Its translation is CASLRGDEQFF.

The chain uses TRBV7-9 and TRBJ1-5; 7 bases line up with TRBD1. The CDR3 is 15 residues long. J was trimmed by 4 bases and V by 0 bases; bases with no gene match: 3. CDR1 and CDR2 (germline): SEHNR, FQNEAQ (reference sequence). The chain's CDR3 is CASSLATGINQPQHF. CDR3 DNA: TGTGCCAGCAGCTTAGCGACAGGGATAAATCAGCCCCAGCATTTT.

This CDR3 reads CASGGAGTGVLMNTEAFF. Here the CDR3 DNA reads TGTGCCAGCGGGGGGGCCGGGACAGGGGTACTCATGAACACTGAAGCTTTCTTT. This chain uses TRBV2 with TRBJ1-1, with 10 bases fitting TRBD1. CDR3 length equals 18 residues. With V trimmed by 8 bases and J by 0 bases, 15 bases remained unmatched. Looked up from germline, CDR1 is SNHLY and CDR2 is FYNNEI.

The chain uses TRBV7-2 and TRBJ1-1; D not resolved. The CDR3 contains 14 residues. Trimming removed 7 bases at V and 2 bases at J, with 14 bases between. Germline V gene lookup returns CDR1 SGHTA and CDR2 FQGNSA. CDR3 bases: TGTGCCAGCACATATCGCGATCGAAACACTGAAGCTTTCTTT. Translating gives CASTYRDRNTEAFF.

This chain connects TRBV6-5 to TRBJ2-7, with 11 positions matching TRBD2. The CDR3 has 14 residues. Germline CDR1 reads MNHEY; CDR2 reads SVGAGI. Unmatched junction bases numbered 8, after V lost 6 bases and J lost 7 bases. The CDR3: CASSPLAGGEEQYF. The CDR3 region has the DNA TGTGCCAGCAGCCCCCTAGCGGGGGGAGAGGAGCAGTACTTC.